This entry lists 9 T cell receptor beta chains sequenced from one sample in a study of T cells in Graves' hyperthyroidism and ophthalmopathy. The source material, RNA transcripts, was used to amplify TCR beta CDR3 regions. Using the HTBI primer set, a first-round RT-PCR was run on the TCR CDR3. TCRdb passed the multiplex PCR reads through MiXCR, listing each CDR3 protein once. Seen here are hundreds of thousands of distinct CDR3 sequences, approximately 25% observed once, and the top ten hold around 11%. The specimen sequenced was blood. The origin of the receptors is a woman aged 30 to 39 with Graves' ophthalmopathy.

V and J are TRBV6-2 or TRBV6-3 and TRBJ2-4; D is perhaps TRBD2 (6 bases). The CDR3 is 12 amino acids. The germline gives CDR1 MNHEY, CDR2 SVGEGT. The ends were cut back, 6 bases at V and 8 bases at J, with 11 bases in the middle. This chain's CDR3 is CASSYRRDIQYF. The CDR3, as DNA: TGTGCCAGCAGCTACAGGAGGGACATTCAGTACTTC.

This clonotype was recorded many times. The rearrangement links TRBV6-1 to TRBJ2-5; D gene uncertain. The germline CDR1 and CDR2 sequences are MNHNS and SASEGT. V was clipped by 0 bases and J by 5 bases, with 4 bases between them. The CDR3 loop spans 12 amino acids. CDR3 nucleotides: TGTGCCAGCAGTGAAGCGCGGGAGACCCAGTACTTC. Translating it yields CASSEARETQYF.

This clonotype was counted a few times. The chain couples TRBV5-1 to TRBJ2-7; 8 bases are a match to TRBD1. Germline loops: CDR1 SGHRS, CDR2 YFSETQ. The V and J ends lost 2 bases and 0 bases, in that order; junction bases with no gene match: 4. The CDR3 covers 15 residues. The CDR3, as DNA: TGCGCCAGCAGCTTCTCAGGGGGCGACTCCTACGAGCAGTACTTC. Encoded protein: CASSFSGGDSYEQYF.

The rearrangement uses TRBV12-3 or TRBV12-4 and TRBJ1-2; D is unresolved. This CDR3 region has 15 residues. V lost 6 bases and J 1 base, leaving 15 bases between the germline ends. The CDR3 loop is CASSNQEGRNYGYTF. CDR3 DNA: TGTGCCAGCAGCAATCAGGAGGGTCGTAACTATGGCTACACCTTC.

Concerning this clonotype itself: Sequence at one end of the junction differs from germline and may be a read error. The chain combines TRBV12-3 or TRBV12-4 with TRBJ1-2; perhaps TRBD1 as D (5 bases). This CDR3 contains 16 residues. As DNA, the CDR3 is TGTGCCAGCTCACCACCCGATCGACAGCCACGGTATGGCTACGCCTTC. As protein: CASSPPDRQPRYGYAF.

The V gene is TRBV19, the J gene TRBJ1-1; D call uncertain. The CDR3 extends over 16 amino acids. CDR1 LNHDA and CDR2 SQIVND come from the germline V gene (reference sequence). V was cut by 3 bases and J by 5 bases, with 19 bases left in between. The CDR3 reads CASSINANLFSTEAFF. The CDR3 DNA reads TGTGCCAGTAGTATCAATGCGAACCTATTTAGTACTGAAGCTTTCTTT.

At least ten counts were recorded for this clonotype. This chain connects TRBV11-2 to TRBJ1-5; D is ambiguous. Germline V gene data show CDR1 as SGHAT and CDR2 as FQNNGV. The V end was cut by 5 bases, the J end by 1 base, with 18 bases between. The CDR3 contains 17 residues. The CDR3 bases are TGTGCCAGCAGCAAAGGGAGGGAGCAAGGGAGCAATCAGCCCCAGCATTTT. Its protein is CASSKGREQGSNQPQHF.

V usage is TRBV24-1 and J usage is TRBJ1-5, with unresolved D. The CDR3 covers 13 residues. Germline loops: CDR1 KGHDR, CDR2 SFDVKD. V lost 2 bases, J lost 5 bases, and 6 bases lay in between. The CDR3 nucleotides read TGTGCCACCAGTGATTGGGATTATCAGCCCCAGCATTTT. The encoded protein is CATSDWDYQPQHF.

This clonotype has a count of ten or more. This chain links TRBV28 with TRBJ2-7, with D possibly being TRBD2 (6 bases). Trimming shortened V by 4 bases and J by 1 base, and 17 bases separated the two germline ends. Looked up from germline, CDR1 is MDHEN and CDR2 is SYDVKM. This CDR3 contains 16 residues. The CDR3 loop reads CASSSRIGSGSYEQYF. The CDR3 region has the DNA TGTGCCAGCAGTTCCAGGATAGGGAGCGGGTCCTACGAGCAGTACTTC.